The clone carrying this T cell receptor (beta chain) was seen a handful of times. Its antigen is unknown. J lost 7 bases, V lost 0 bases, and 9 bases had no gene match. CDR3 size: 16 residues. CDR1 is SGHRS, CDR2 YFSETQ, per germline. The primer mix had 60 Vbeta and 13 Jbeta primers. Assay: immunoSEQ multiplex PCR; the TCRdb copy retains only in-frame clones and omits some. The table lists about 52,000 clones, roughly 53% of them singletons. The data stem from a study of cytomegalovirus exposure and HLA in healthy donors. Study results and limitations: A previous analysis found most TCR beta V segments productive roughly 90% or roughly 30% of the time. The study recorded some 160 TCR beta chains that were cytomegalovirus-associated.

The rearrangement joins TRBV5-1 to TRBJ1-5, with TRBD1 matching over 8 bases. This sequence originates from a human donor in good health. Sequencing was performed on PBMCs. CDR3 in amino acids: CASSLVAGGVGQPQHF. The CDR3 coding sequence is TGCGCCAGCAGCTTGGTGGCAGGGGGCGTAGGGCAGCCCCAGCATTTT.